The next 16 T cell receptor beta chains were all read from a single sample in a study of OX40 agonist ivuxolimab in advanced cancers. The table came from immunoSEQ multiplex PCR; TCRdb's copy has only in-frame clones and leaves some out. The sample yields tens of thousands of clones, roughly four fifths seen once. Specimen: CD4+ or CD8+ T cells sorted from blood, collected in a trial of the OX40 agonist ivuxolimab. The receptors shown here come from an adult with an advanced solid tumor such as melanoma, head and neck, liver or kidney cancer.

This rearrangement joins TRBV5-1 to TRBJ1-5; 7 bases map to TRBD1. Trimming cost V 1 base and J 1 base; bases outside gene matches: 5. The CDR3 sequence is 16 residues long. Per germline, CDR1 SGHRS and CDR2 YFSETQ. The CDR3 sequence is CASSLSGDSSNQPQHF. CDR3 DNA sequence: TGCGCCAGCAGCTTGTCGGGGGACAGCAGCAATCAGCCCCAGCATTTT.

The rearrangement links TRBV5-5 to TRBJ2-2; D gene ambiguous. The V end was cut by 1 base, the J end by 7 bases, with 14 bases between. The CDR3 is 15 amino acids. CDR1 is SGHKS and CDR2 is YYEKEE in the germline V gene (reference sequence). The CDR3, as DNA: TGTGCCAGCAGCTTGTTAGGTCGGCGTGACGGGGAGCTGTTTTTT. Protein product: CASSLLGRRDGELFF.

The CDR3 DNA sequence: TGTGCCAGCAGCTTAGGGCAGGGGAAAAGAAACACTGAAGCTTTCTTT. The encoded protein is CASSLGQGKRNTEAFF. J is TRBJ1-1 and V is TRBV13; D might be TRBD1 (6 bases). With 0 bases removed from V and 2 bases from J, the gap between germline ends came to 13 bases. The length of the CDR3 is 16 residues. From germline, CDR1 is PRHDT and CDR2 FYEKMQ (reference sequence).

J is TRBJ1-2 and V is TRBV5-1; possibly TRBD1 for D (6 bases). The CDR3 is 14 amino acids. The V gene's germline CDR1 is SGHRS and CDR2 YFSETQ. Between the trimmed V and J ends, which lost 4 bases and 2 bases, there was a span of 12 bases. The CDR3 region is CASSQDRRNYGYTF. As DNA, the CDR3 is TGCGCCAGCAGCCAGGACAGAAGAAACTATGGCTACACCTTC.

The gene calls are TRBV12-5 and TRBJ2-7, with 7 bases identical to TRBD2. This CDR3 contains 13 residues. V trimming: 2 bases; J trimming: 7 bases; junction bases outside the gene matches: 5. CDR1 is LGHNT, CDR2 FRNRAP, per germline. The CDR3 sequence: CASGLLLSGEQYF. The CDR3, as DNA: TGTGCTAGTGGTTTGCTCCTTAGCGGGGAGCAGTACTTC.

This clone appeared once. The V and J genes are TRBV10-3 and TRBJ1-1; no definite D call. The CDR3 is 14 amino acids. The V end was cut by 5 bases, the J end by 1 base, with 11 bases between. From germline, CDR1 is ENHRY and CDR2 SYGVKD. CDR3 DNA: TGTGCCATCAGTCTCCCTGAAGGGAACACTGAAGCTTTCTTT. It yields the protein CAISLPEGNTEAFF.

The chain is built from TRBV28 and TRBJ1-5; 7 positions match TRBD1. V shed 2 bases, J shed 5 bases, and the junction held 6 bases outside the gene matches. Germline V gene data show CDR1 as MDHEN and CDR2 as SYDVKM. This CDR3 is 15 amino acids long. The CDR3 DNA reads as TGTGCCAGCAGTTTAGCAACAGGGGATTATCAGCCCCAGCATTTT. It is translated as CASSLATGDYQPQHF.

The chain has TRBV5-1 and TRBJ2-7; D remains ambiguous. Germline CDR1 reads SGHRS; CDR2 reads YFSETQ. The V end was cut by 0 bases, the J end by 6 bases, with 10 bases between. This CDR3 is built from 13 residues. In nucleotides, the CDR3 is TGCGCCAGCAGCTTGGTGCAAGGTGGCGAGCAGTACTTC. Translating gives CASSLVQGGEQYF.

This clone was seen a handful of times. The DNA for the CDR3 is TGCGCCAGCAGCTTGGAAGGGGGCGAATATTCACCCCTCCACTTT. Residues: CASSLEGGEYSPLHF. J is TRBJ1-6 and V is TRBV5-1, with 7 bases aligning to TRBD1. The CDR3 is made up of 15 amino acids. With 0 bases clipped from V and 8 bases from J, the junction kept 5 bases outside the gene matches. Germline V CDR1 and CDR2: SGHRS, YFSETQ.

The CDR3 nucleotides read TGTGCCAGCTCCCGGTCCAGGAACACTGAAGCTTTCTTT. Residues: CASSRSRNTEAFF. The V call is TRBV5-4, the J call TRBJ1-1; D remains ambiguous. Trimming took off 7 bases at V and 1 base at J, with 11 bases between the two ends. Germline lookup yields CDR1 SGHNT and CDR2 YYREEE (reference sequence). The CDR3 covers 13 residues.

This clone was seen more than once but under ten times. The V and J genes are TRBV27 and TRBJ2-7, with 8 bases fitting TRBD1. Germline trimming cut 2 bases from V and 2 bases from J; bases unmatched to any gene: 17. CDR3 length equals 19 residues. CDR1 MNHEY and CDR2 SMNVEV come from the germline V gene (reference sequence). The DNA of the CDR3 is TGTGCCAGCAGTTTAAAGGGACAGGTTCCGCTTCCATCCCCCTACGAGCAGTACTTC. It translates to CASSLKGQVPLPSPYEQYF.

The sample holds a few counts of this clone. The CDR3 here is CASSARDKGFF. The CDR3 nucleotides read TGTGCCAGCAGTGCAAGGGACAAAGGTTTCTTT. The rearrangement uses TRBV2 and TRBJ1-1, with D possibly matching TRBD1 (6 bases). V lost 4 bases and J lost 13, with 13 bases in between. This CDR3 has 11 amino acids. Germline-derived CDR1 and CDR2 are SNHLY and FYNNEI.

Only a few counts were recorded for this clone. This chain links TRBV28 with TRBJ1-5; no clear D. Germline V lookup: CDR1 MDHEN, CDR2 SYDVKM. V lost 1 base to trimming and J lost 0 bases, with 7 bases between them. CDR3 size: 15 residues. CDR3 nucleotide sequence: TGTGCCAGCAGTTTATCCGGAGATAGCAATCAGCCCCAGCATTTT. Translating it yields CASSLSGDSNQPQHF.

This chain links TRBV6-5 with TRBJ2-5, with D perhaps matching TRBD1 (5 bases). CDR1 and CDR2 from the germline V gene are MNHEY and SVGAGI. The CDR3 is 13 residues long. The germline V and J ends were trimmed by 5 bases and 1 base, with 8 bases remaining between them. DNA for the CDR3: TGTGCCAGCAGTCCCAGGGTCCAAGAGACCCAGTACTTC. Translation gives CASSPRVQETQYF.

This chain joins TRBV5-1 and TRBJ1-4; TRBD1 is a possible D gene (5 bases). CDR3 length: 13 residues. The germline gives CDR1 SGHRS, CDR2 YFSETQ. V lost 3 bases, J lost 6 bases, and 9 bases lay in between. The CDR3 sequence: CASSSGEYEKLFF. The CDR3 region has the DNA TGCGCCAGCAGCTCGGGGGAATATGAAAAACTGTTTTTT.

This chain uses TRBV1 with TRBJ1-5; the table assigns TRBD1, which was not confirmed against the DNA. TRBV1 is reported as a pseudogene. The CDR3 length is 15 residues. CDR3 region: CTSSQDDISNQPQHF. CDR3 in DNA: TGCACCAGCAGCCAAGATGACATTAGCAATCAGCCCCAGCATTTT.